This T cell receptor (beta chain) was documented in a study of T cell repertoires in cytomegalovirus infection. In the study overall: Recently described HLA-C-restricted plus well-studied HLA-B-restricted CMV epitopes were used.

TCRdb passed the reads through MiXCR, listing each CDR3 protein once. The sample includes 250,000 to 300,000 distinct CDR3 sequences, around 20% seen only once; the top ten take roughly 19%. This CDR3 has 14 amino acids. Trimming removed 6 bases from V and 0 bases from J, with 9 bases in between. The sample holds many counts of this clonotype. Its antigen is as yet unknown. Overall study findings and caveats: Predominance within the ex vivo response was attributable to HLA-C-restricted CMV-specific TCR beta clonotypes.

Source: cultured PBMCs, taken from culture after CMV antigen stimulation. The chain recombines TRBV12-3 or TRBV12-4 with TRBJ1-3; D may be TRBD1 (6 bases). This TCR came from a human donor in good health (CMV status not recorded). Some clones in this sample may be carry-over from other donors' samples. CDR3 in DNA: TGTGCCAGCAGCAGGGGTCTCTCTGGAAACACCATATATTTT. It translates to CASSRGLSGNTIYF.